The following is a TCR beta chain sequence with its context. TCRdb's copy holds only in-frame clones and misses some; the assay was immunoSEQ multiplex PCR. The data show about 350,000 clones, 85% to 90% seen once. Everyone who took part was roughly 18 to 100 years old, and they came from about two dozen US areas. Participants were placed into cohorts based on the clinical history they reported. V shed 2 bases and J shed 4 bases, with 11 bases lying between them. The CDR3 runs to 14 residues. Germline loops: CDR1 MDHEN, CDR2 SYDVKM. The source of the sample is a study of blood T cell repertoires in COVID-19. Study-wide background: Specimens from acute and convalescent COVID-19 originated in the United States, Italy and Spain. In each case, the material was cDNA or gDNA derived from T cells, B-cell-depleted T cells, or PBMCs.

Sequencing was done on a sample of PBMCs or T cells enriched from blood (not recorded which). This sequence joins TRBV28 and TRBJ2-5; weak D call: TRBD1 (7 bases). The receptor's source is a woman aged 30 to 39 who had been exposed to COVID-19. As DNA, the CDR3 is TGTGCCAGCAGTTTACAGGGGGGTGGAGAGACCCAGTACTTC. This sequence encodes CASSLQGGGETQYF.